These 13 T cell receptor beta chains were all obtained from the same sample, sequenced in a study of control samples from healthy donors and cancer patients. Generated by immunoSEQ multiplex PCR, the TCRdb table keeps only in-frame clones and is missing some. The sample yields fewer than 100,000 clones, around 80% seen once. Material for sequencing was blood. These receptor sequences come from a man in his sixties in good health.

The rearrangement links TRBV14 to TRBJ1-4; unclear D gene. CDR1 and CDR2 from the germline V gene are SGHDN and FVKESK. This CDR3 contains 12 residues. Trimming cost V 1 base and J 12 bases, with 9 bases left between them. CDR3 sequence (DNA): TGTGCCAGCAGCCAAGTTAAGGGTGAACTGTTTTTT. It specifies CASSQVKGELFF.

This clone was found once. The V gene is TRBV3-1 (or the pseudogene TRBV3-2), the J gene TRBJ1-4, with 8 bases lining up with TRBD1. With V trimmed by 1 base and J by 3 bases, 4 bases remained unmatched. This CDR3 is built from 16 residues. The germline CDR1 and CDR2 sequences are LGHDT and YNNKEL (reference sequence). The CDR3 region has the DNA TGTGCCAGCAGCCAAGGTGTGGACAGGGCTAATGAAAAACTGTTTTTT. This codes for CASSQGVDRANEKLFF.

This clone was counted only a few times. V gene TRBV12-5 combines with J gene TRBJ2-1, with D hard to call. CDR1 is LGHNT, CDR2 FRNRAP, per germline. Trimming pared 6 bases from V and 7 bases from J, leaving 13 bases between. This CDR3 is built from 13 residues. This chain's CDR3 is CASGHILGNEQFF. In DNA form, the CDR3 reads TGTGCTAGTGGCCATATTCTGGGAAATGAGCAGTTCTTC.

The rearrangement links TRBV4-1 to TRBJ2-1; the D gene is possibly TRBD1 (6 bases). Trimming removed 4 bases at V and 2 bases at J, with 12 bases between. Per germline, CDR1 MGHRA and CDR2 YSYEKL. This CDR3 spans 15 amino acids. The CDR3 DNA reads TGCGCCAGCAGCCTCGGACAGACTGCCTACAATGAGCAGTTCTTC. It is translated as CASSLGQTAYNEQFF.

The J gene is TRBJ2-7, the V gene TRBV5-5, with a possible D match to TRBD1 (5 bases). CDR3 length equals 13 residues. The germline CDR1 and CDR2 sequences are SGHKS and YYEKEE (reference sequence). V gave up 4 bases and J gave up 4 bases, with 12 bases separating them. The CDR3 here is CASSVQGGYEQYF. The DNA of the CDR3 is TGTGCCAGCAGCGTTCAGGGCGGTTACGAGCAGTACTTC.

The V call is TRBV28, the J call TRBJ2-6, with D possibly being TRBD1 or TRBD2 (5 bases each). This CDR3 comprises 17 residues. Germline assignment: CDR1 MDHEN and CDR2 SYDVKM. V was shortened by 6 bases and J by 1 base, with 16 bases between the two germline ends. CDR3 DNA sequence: TGTGCCAGCAGCCTAACCGGGACGGTGTCTGGGGCCAACGTCCTGACTTTC. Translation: CASSLTGTVSGANVLTF.

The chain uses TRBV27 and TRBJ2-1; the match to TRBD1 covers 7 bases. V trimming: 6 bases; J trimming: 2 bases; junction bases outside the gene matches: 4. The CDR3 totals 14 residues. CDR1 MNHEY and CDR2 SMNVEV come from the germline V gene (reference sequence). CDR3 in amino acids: CASRHRGPYNEQFF. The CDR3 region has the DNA TGTGCCAGCAGACACAGGGGTCCCTACAATGAGCAGTTCTTC.

DNA for the CDR3: TGTGCCAGCACCACAATGGTGGGGCACCCGACCCAGTACTTC. The encoded protein is CASTTMVGHPTQYF. V is TRBV2 and J is TRBJ2-5, with D maybe TRBD1 (5 bases). The CDR3 loop spans 14 amino acids. Germline V CDR1 and CDR2: SNHLY, FYNNEI. V was pared by 7 bases and J by 7 bases, with 19 bases between.

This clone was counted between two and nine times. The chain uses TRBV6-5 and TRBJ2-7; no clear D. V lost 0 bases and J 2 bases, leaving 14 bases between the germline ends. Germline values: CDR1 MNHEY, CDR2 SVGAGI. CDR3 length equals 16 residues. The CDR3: CASSYSALPSPYEQYF. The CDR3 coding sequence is TGTGCCAGCAGTTACTCGGCCCTGCCATCACCCTACGAGCAGTACTTC.

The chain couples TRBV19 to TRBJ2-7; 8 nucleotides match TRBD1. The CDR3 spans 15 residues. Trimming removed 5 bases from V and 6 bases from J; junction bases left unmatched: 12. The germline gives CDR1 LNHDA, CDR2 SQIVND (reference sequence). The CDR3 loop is CASSVSGGAAREQYF. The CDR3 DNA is TGTGCCAGTAGTGTTTCAGGGGGCGCCGCGCGCGAGCAGTACTTC.

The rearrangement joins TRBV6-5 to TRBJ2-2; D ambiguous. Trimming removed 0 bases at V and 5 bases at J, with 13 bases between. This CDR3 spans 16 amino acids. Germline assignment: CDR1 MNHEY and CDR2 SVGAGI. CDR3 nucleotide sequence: TGTGCCAGCAGTTACTCGTGGCGGTCCCGGACCGGGGAGCTGTTTTTT. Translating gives CASSYSWRSRTGELFF.

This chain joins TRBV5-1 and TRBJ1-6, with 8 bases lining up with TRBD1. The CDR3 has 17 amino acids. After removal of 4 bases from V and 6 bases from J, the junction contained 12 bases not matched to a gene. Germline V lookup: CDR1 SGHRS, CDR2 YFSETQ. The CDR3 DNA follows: TGCGCCAGCAGCAACAGGGGGGAGGGGACCCCTAATTCACCCCTCCACTTT. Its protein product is CASSNRGEGTPNSPLHF.

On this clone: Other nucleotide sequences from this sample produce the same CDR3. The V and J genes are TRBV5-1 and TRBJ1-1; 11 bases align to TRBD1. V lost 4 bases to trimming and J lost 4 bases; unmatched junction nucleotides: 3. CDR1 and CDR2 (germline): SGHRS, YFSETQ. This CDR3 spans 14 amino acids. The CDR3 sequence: CASSPGTGGTEAFF. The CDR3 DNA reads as TGCGCCAGCAGCCCGGGGACAGGGGGCACTGAAGCTTTCTTT. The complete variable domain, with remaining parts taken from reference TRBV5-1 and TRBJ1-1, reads KAGVTQTPRYLIKTRGQQVTLSCSPISGHRSVSWYQQTPGQGLQFLFEYFSETQRNKGNFPGRFSGRQFSNSRSEMNVSTLELGDSALYLCASSPGTGGTEAFFGQGTRLTVV.